This TCR beta chain is drawn from a study of blood T cell repertoires in COVID-19. Overall study context: The study drew acute and convalescent COVID-19 samples from the United States, Italy and Spain. PBMCs, B-cell-depleted T cells, or T cells provided the cDNA or gDNA that made up the material.

With 5 bases removed from V and 0 bases from J, the gap between germline ends came to 12 bases. Germline V gene sequence: CDR1 MNHNY, CDR2 SVGAGI (reference sequence). This CDR3 spans 15 amino acids. Original processing methods: Amplifying reference gene primers gave estimates of nucleated cell counts. Measured with immunoSEQ multiplex PCR; TCRdb has only the in-frame clones, and not every one. Clone size and the V and J calls come from that table; the DNA yielded D and trimming. Of under 35,000 clones listed, around 89% are singletons. The gene calls are TRBV6-6 and TRBJ2-3; the D gene is possibly TRBD1 (6 bases). The specimen was peripheral blood. The TCR comes from a human donor in a cohort sampled during active COVID-19. CDR3 nucleotides: TGTGCCAGCAGTAAAGGGGGTTCTAGCACAGATACGCAGTATTTT. Translating it yields CASSKGGSSTDTQYF.